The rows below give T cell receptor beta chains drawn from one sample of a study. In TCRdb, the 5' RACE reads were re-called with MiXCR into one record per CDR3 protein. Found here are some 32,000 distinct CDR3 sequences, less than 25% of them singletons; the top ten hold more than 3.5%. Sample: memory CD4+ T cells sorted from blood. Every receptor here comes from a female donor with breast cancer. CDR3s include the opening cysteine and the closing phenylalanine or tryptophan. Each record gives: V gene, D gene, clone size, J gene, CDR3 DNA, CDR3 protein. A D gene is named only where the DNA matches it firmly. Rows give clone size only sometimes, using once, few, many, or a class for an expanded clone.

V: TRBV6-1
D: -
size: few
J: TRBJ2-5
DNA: TGTGCCAGTAGAATGCAGGGTTGGCAAGAGACCCAGTACTTC
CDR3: CASRMQGWQETQYF

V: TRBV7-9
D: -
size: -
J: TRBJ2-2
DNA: TGTGCCAGCAGCCCGAAGGACTACACCGGGGAGCTGTTTTTT
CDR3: CASSPKDYTGELFF

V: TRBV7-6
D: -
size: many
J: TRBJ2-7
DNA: TGTGCCAGCAGCCTCCGGGACACGTCCTACGAGCAGTACTTC
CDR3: CASSLRDTSYEQYF

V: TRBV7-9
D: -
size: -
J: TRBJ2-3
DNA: TGTGCCAGCACCTTAAGAGAGTCTAGCACAGATACGCAGTATTTT
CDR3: CASTLRESSTDTQYF

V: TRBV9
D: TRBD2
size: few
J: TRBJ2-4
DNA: TGTGCCAGCAGCGGTGGGGGGGAAAACATTCAGTACTTC
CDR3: CASSGGGENIQYF

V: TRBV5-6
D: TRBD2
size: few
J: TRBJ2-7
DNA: TGTGCCAGCAGCGTGACTAGCGGCCTACCCTACGAGCAGTACTTC
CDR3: CASSVTSGLPYEQYF

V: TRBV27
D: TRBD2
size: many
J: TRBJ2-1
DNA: TGTGCCAGCAGCCGCCCCTATAGCGGGATTAAGTACAATGAGCAGTTCTTC
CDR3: CASSRPYSGIKYNEQFF

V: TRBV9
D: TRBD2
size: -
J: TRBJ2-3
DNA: TGTGCCAGCAGCGAAGGACTAGTTATCACAGATACGCAGTATTTT
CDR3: CASSEGLVITDTQYF

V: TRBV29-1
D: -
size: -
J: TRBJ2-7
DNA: TGCAGCGTCCGAGGAGGGGACAACCGATACGAGCAGTACTTC
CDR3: CSVRGGDNRYEQYF

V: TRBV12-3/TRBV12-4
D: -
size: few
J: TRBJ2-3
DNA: TGTGCCAGCAGTTTATGGGTCCCAGCTACGCAGTATTTT
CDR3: CASSLWVPATQYF

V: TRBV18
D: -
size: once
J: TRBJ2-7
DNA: TGTGCCAGCTCACCACCCGGGCCCGCCCCTTCCGAGCAGCACTTC
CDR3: CASSPPGPAPSEQHF

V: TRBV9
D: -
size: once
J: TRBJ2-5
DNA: TGTGCCAGCTGCGTTTCTAGCGTTCAAGAGACCCAGTACTTC
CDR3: CASCVSSVQETQYF

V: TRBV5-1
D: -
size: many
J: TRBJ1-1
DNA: TGCGCCAGCAGCCTTGGTTGGACTGAAGCTTTCTTT
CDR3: CASSLGWTEAFF

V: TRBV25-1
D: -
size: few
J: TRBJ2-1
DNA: TGTGCCAGCAGCGCTTACAATGAGCAGTTCTTC
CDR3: CASSAYNEQFF

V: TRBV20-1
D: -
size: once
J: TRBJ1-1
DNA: TGCGGTGCCCAGCCTGACAGGACGAACACTGAAGCTTTCTTT
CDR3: CGAQPDRTNTEAFF

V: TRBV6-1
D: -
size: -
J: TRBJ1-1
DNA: TGTGCCAGCATGGGACGGCTAGACACTGAAGCTTTCTTT
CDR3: CASMGRLDTEAFF

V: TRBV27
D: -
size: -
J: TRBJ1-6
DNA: TGTGCCAGCTCCCCCGGGCCCAATTCACCCCTCCACTTT
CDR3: CASSPGPNSPLHF

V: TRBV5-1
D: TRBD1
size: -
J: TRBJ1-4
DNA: TGCGCCAGCAGCCGCGGGGACAGTGGTGAAAAACTGTTTTTT
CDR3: CASSRGDSGEKLFF